The 22 T cell receptor beta chains listed next were all sequenced from one sample in a study of blood T cell repertoires in COVID-19. The data were produced by immunoSEQ multiplex PCR, yet TCRdb's version contains in-frame clones alone and is incomplete. The data hold under 300,000 clones, with 89% observed a single time. The sample consisted of peripheral blood. Every receptor here comes from a man over 45 with acute or convalescent COVID-19.

The chain joins TRBV19 to TRBJ2-7; 8 positions match TRBD2. Germline values: CDR1 LNHDA, CDR2 SQIVND (reference sequence). The CDR3 contains 15 residues. V lost 5 bases, J lost 4 bases, and 10 bases stayed unmatched. Here the CDR3 reads CASSHSRGGKYEQYF. The DNA of the CDR3 is TGTGCCAGTAGTCACTCCCGGGGGGGAAAGTACGAGCAGTACTTC.

The V and J genes are TRBV10-2 and TRBJ1-1, with 8 bases fitting TRBD1. V lost 2 bases to trimming and J lost 4 bases; unmatched junction nucleotides: 6. This CDR3 has 15 residues. Germline loops: CDR1 WSHSY, CDR2 SAAADI. The CDR3 is CASSEARDRGTEAFF. The CDR3 DNA sequence: TGCGCCAGCAGTGAGGCCCGAGACAGGGGCACTGAAGCTTTCTTT.

The chain links TRBV5-8 to TRBJ2-7, with 9 bases that match TRBD1. Germline V gives CDR1 SGHTS, CDR2 YDEGEE. This CDR3 region has 15 residues. V shed 2 bases and J 5 bases; nucleotides not matched to a gene: 8. The DNA for the CDR3 is TGTGCCAGCAGCTTCGGGACAGGGCAGGGAGACGAGCAGTACTTC. It encodes CASSFGTGQGDEQYF. The full variable domain, with the rest looked up from reference TRBV5-8 and TRBJ2-7, is EAGVTQSPTHLIKTRGQQATLRCSPISGHTSVYWYQQALGLGLQFLLWYDEGEERNRGNFPPRFSGRQFPNYSSELNVNALELEDSALYLCASSFGTGQGDEQYFGPGTRLTVT.

The chain carries TRBV10-1 and TRBJ1-1, with TRBD1 as a possible D gene (5 bases). This CDR3 is 13 amino acids long. Germline CDR1 and CDR2: WNHNN and SYGVQD (reference sequence). Trimming cost V 6 bases and J 4 bases, with 12 bases left between them. CDR3 loop: CASSRGGGTEAFF. DNA of the CDR3: TGCGCCAGCAGCCGGGGCGGGGGCACTGAAGCTTTCTTT.

As concerns this clone: Other nucleotide sequences in the sample specify the same CDR3. The chain carries TRBV12-3 or TRBV12-4 and TRBJ2-5, with no clear D. CDR3 length: 12 amino acids. The V and J ends lost 3 bases and 4 bases respectively, with 6 bases between them. The CDR3 loop is CASSLRGETQYF. The CDR3 region has the DNA TGTGCCAGCAGTTTGCGCGGAGAGACCCAGTACTTC.

J is TRBJ1-2 and V is TRBV5-4; D call uncertain. Trimming left V 3 bases short and J 4 bases short, with 16 bases between. Germline loops: CDR1 SGHNT, CDR2 YYREEE (reference sequence). This CDR3 is built from 15 residues. The CDR3 DNA is TGTGCCAGCAGCTCCAGTGAGGCGGTTGGCTATGGCTACACCTTC. Translating gives CASSSSEAVGYGYTF.

The chain is built from TRBV5-1 and TRBJ2-2; D perhaps matches TRBD1 (6 bases). The CDR3 loop spans 17 amino acids. Germline assignment: CDR1 SGHRS and CDR2 YFSETQ. With 3 bases removed from V and 6 bases from J, the gap between germline ends came to 21 bases. CDR3 protein: CASSSSGTPPGAGELFF. The CDR3 bases are TGCGCCAGCAGCTCTTCCGGGACACCTCCAGGGGCCGGGGAGCTGTTTTTT.

This clone occurred a few times. The CDR3 DNA is TGTGCCAGCAGCTTTGAATCCAGCGGGGGGCCTTCAGATACGCAGTATTTT. Protein: CASSFESSGGPSDTQYF. The gene calls are TRBV5-6 and TRBJ2-3; 9 bases agree with TRBD2. The germline CDR1 and CDR2 sequences are SGHDT and YYEEEE. Trimming cost V 2 bases and J 4 bases; bases outside gene matches: 11. The CDR3 is 17 amino acids. The full variable domain, rest sourced from reference TRBV5-6 and TRBJ2-3, is DAGVTQSPTHLIKTRGQQVTLRCSPKSGHDTVSWYQQALGQGPQFIFQYYEEEERQRGNFPDRFSGHQFPNYSSELNVNALLLGDSALYLCASSFESSGGPSDTQYFGPGTRLTVL.

V usage is TRBV27 and J usage is TRBJ2-3; no clear D gene. The CDR3 has 13 amino acids. The germline CDR1 and CDR2 sequences are MNHEY and SMNVEV (reference sequence). V was cut by 5 bases and J by 1 base, with 7 bases left in between. The DNA of the CDR3 is TGTGCCAGCAGTCCCCGGGGCACAGATACGCAGTATTTT. Amino acids: CASSPRGTDTQYF.

This chain links TRBV9 with TRBJ2-3, with TRBD1 as a possible D gene (6 bases). V lost 0 bases to trimming and J lost 2 bases, with 10 bases between them. CDR1 SGDLS and CDR2 YYNGEE come from the germline V gene. This CDR3 is 15 amino acids long. The CDR3 is CASSVGGPYTDTQYF. The CDR3 region has the DNA TGTGCCAGCAGCGTAGGGGGGCCCTACACAGATACGCAGTATTTT.

This chain uses TRBV14 with TRBJ1-2; tentatively, D is TRBD1 (5 bases). The CDR3 totals 13 residues. Trimming cost V 0 bases and J 4 bases, with 6 bases left between them. The germline CDR1 and CDR2 sequences are SGHDN and FVKESK. The chain's CDR3 is CASSQDRGYGYTF. The CDR3 region has the DNA TGTGCCAGCAGCCAAGATAGGGGCTATGGCTACACCTTC.

This clone was recorded once. V gene TRBV5-5 combines with J gene TRBJ1-5, with a weak D call TRBD1 (6 bases). Trimming pared 4 bases from V and 3 bases from J, leaving 8 bases between. The CDR3 runs to 13 residues. Per the germline V gene, CDR1 is SGHKS and CDR2 is YYEKEE (reference sequence). The CDR3 DNA reads TGTGCCAGCAGCGGGGACACCAATCAGCCCCAGCATTTT. It specifies CASSGDTNQPQHF.

The J gene is TRBJ1-1, the V gene TRBV3-1 (or the pseudogene TRBV3-2); D gene unclear. The CDR3 totals 11 residues. V gave up 3 bases and J gave up 4 bases, with 3 bases separating them. Germline V gene lookup returns CDR1 LGHDT and CDR2 YNNKEL (reference sequence). CDR3 loop: CASSQRTEAFF. The CDR3, as DNA: TGTGCCAGCAGCCAGCGCACTGAAGCTTTCTTT.

The chain combines TRBV14 with TRBJ2-1; TRBD2 is a possible D gene (6 bases). Germline assignment: CDR1 SGHDN and CDR2 FVKESK. V lost 2 bases and J lost 14, with 13 bases in between. The CDR3 has 12 residues. CDR3 nucleotide sequence: TGTGCCAGCAGCCAACCCCTCGGCGGGGAGTTCTTC. It encodes CASSQPLGGEFF.

J is TRBJ1-1 and V is TRBV12-3 or TRBV12-4; D ambiguous. CDR3 length: 13 amino acids. V gave up 5 bases and J gave up 1 base, with 8 bases separating them. The CDR3 DNA follows: TGTGCCAGCAGTCGGGGTGCGAACACTGAAGCTTTCTTT. This translates into CASSRGANTEAFF.

Turning to this clone: Within the sample, other DNA sequences also encode this same CDR3. The J gene is TRBJ1-5, the V gene TRBV5-6; 7 nucleotides align to TRBD1. This CDR3 comprises 14 residues. Looked up from germline, CDR1 is SGHDT and CDR2 is YYEEEE. The ends lost 0 bases at V and 6 bases at J; junction bases unmatched: 3. The CDR3 sequence: CASSLGGGGQPQHF. The CDR3 DNA sequence: TGTGCCAGCAGCTTGGGAGGGGGCGGTCAGCCCCAGCATTTT.

This chain joins TRBV7-2 and TRBJ2-2; 11 bases line up with TRBD2. The germline V gene has CDR1 SGHTA and CDR2 FQGNSA. J lost 1 base, V lost 3 bases, and 7 bases had no gene match. The length of the CDR3 is 18 residues. The CDR3 DNA reads as TGTGCCAGCAGCTTTAGGCTAGCGGGGGGCCAGAACACCGGGGAGCTGTTTTTT. As protein: CASSFRLAGGQNTGELFF.

V gene TRBV6-6 combines with J gene TRBJ2-7, with D possibly TRBD1 on 5 matching bases. Trimming removed 7 bases at V and 3 bases at J, with 10 bases between. The CDR3 covers 12 residues. Germline V gene data show CDR1 as MNHNY and CDR2 as SVGAGI (reference sequence). The CDR3 sequence is CASTQGGYEQYF. DNA of the CDR3: TGTGCCAGCACCCAGGGCGGCTACGAGCAGTACTTC.

The chain employs TRBV9 and TRBJ2-4; D is perhaps TRBD1 (5 bases). The V gene lost 0 bases and the J gene lost 7 bases, with 8 bases spanning the gap. The CDR3 extends over 13 amino acids. Per germline, CDR1 SGDLS and CDR2 YYNGEE. The CDR3 nucleotides are TGTGCCAGCAGCGTAGCCAGGGTCAACATTCAGTACTTC. Translation: CASSVARVNIQYF.

The V gene is TRBV10-1, the J gene TRBJ2-3; a possible D gene is TRBD1 (6 bases). Germline values: CDR1 WNHNN, CDR2 SYGVQD (reference sequence). The CDR3 runs to 15 residues. Between the trimmed V and J ends, which lost 2 bases and 1 base, there was a span of 10 bases. The CDR3 region is CASSEGQYRTDTQYF. CDR3 DNA: TGCGCCAGCAGTGAGGGACAGTACCGCACAGATACGCAGTATTTT.

The rearrangement joins TRBV10-3 to TRBJ1-1; TRBD1 matches at 7 bases. This CDR3 contains 15 residues. Germline loops: CDR1 ENHRY, CDR2 SYGVKD. V gave up 6 bases and J gave up 0 bases; unmatched junction bases: 7. The CDR3 spells CAISLRQGMNTEAFF. The DNA for the CDR3 is TGTGCCATCAGCCTAAGACAGGGAATGAACACTGAAGCTTTCTTT.

This clone was recorded only once. The CDR3 protein is CATSLRTSGGPSSYNEQFF. The CDR3 nucleotides read TGTGCCACCAGCCTACGGACTAGCGGGGGGCCCAGCTCCTACAATGAGCAGTTCTTC. This chain links TRBV15 with TRBJ2-1, with 14 bases matching TRBD2. With V trimmed by 5 bases and J by 0 bases, 9 bases remained unmatched. The CDR3 consists of 19 residues. The V gene's germline CDR1 is LNHNV and CDR2 YYDKDF (reference sequence).